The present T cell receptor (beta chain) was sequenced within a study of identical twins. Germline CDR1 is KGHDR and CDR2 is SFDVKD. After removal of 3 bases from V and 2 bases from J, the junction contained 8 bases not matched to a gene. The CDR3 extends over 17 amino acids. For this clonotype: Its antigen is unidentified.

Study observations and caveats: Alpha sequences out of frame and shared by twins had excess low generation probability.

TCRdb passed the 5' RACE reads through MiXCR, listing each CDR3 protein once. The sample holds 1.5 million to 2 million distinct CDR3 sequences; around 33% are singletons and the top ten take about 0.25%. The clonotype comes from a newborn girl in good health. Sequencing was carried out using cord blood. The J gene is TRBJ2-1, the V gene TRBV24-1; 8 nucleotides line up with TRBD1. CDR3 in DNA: TGTGCCACCAGTGATACCCCGGACAGGGCCCCCTACAATGAGCAGTTCTTC. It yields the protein CATSDTPDRAPYNEQFF.